These 5 T cell receptor beta chains were all obtained from the same sample, sequenced in a study of blood T cell repertoires in COVID-19. Using immunoSEQ multiplex PCR, the repertoire was profiled, and TCRdb retains in-frame clones only, with some absent. The sample comprises a few hundred thousand clones, approximately 88% of which are singletons, and roughly 6% rests with the top ten. Material for sequencing was peripheral blood. All receptors derive from a woman aged 25 to 45 with COVID-19, enrolled during active disease.

This clone was seen only once. In nucleotides, the CDR3 is TGTGCCAGCTCACCGGGGGCGGGAGTTCGCACAGATACGCAGTATTTT. It specifies CASSPGAGVRTDTQYF. V usage is TRBV18 and J usage is TRBJ2-3; TRBD2 is a possible D gene (7 bases). Per the germline V gene, CDR1 is KGHSH and CDR2 is LQKENI. CDR3 length: 16 amino acids. Trimming shortened V by 3 bases and J by 1 base, and 14 bases separated the two germline ends. Full variable domain (rest looked up from reference TRBV18 and TRBJ2-3): NAGVMQNPRHLVRRRGQEARLRCSPMKGHSHVYWYRQLPEEGLKFMVYLQKENIIDESGMPKERFSAEFPKEGPSILRIQQVVRGDSAAYFCASSPGAGVRTDTQYFGPGTRLTVL.

The V and J genes are TRBV7-2 and TRBJ1-4, with 8 bases lining up with TRBD1. Germline CDR1 SGHTA, CDR2 FQGNSA. This CDR3 region has 15 residues. Losses at the gene ends were 4 bases for V and 3 bases for J; bases not matched to a gene: 4. The CDR3 DNA reads TGTGCCAGCAGCTCCCAGGGGGCCGCTAATGAAAAACTGTTTTTT. Protein sequence: CASSSQGAANEKLFF.

This sequence joins TRBV11-3 and TRBJ2-3, with TRBD2 as a possible D gene (5 bases). There are 18 residues in the CDR3. Germline V gene sequence: CDR1 SGHNT, CDR2 YENEEA. V shed 5 bases and J shed 2 bases, with 23 bases lying between them. CDR3: CASSLNPTGWQNTDTQYF. CDR3 DNA sequence: TGTGCCAGCAGCCTCAATCCTACGGGGTGGCAGAACACAGATACGCAGTATTTT.

The chain joins TRBV9 to TRBJ2-3, with D possibly TRBD2 on 5 matching bases. CDR1 is SGDLS, CDR2 YYNGEE, per germline. Between the trimmed V and J ends, which lost 4 bases and 4 bases, there was a span of 16 bases. CDR3 length equals 15 residues. In nucleotides, the CDR3 is TGTGCCAGCAGCCCTGCTGGAGGACGTCCAGATACGCAGTATTTT. Its translation is CASSPAGGRPDTQYF.

As DNA, the CDR3 is TGTGCCATCAGTGAGTCTGGACAGAGCAATCAGCCCCAGCATTTT. Protein: CAISESGQSNQPQHF. This rearrangement joins TRBV10-3 to TRBJ1-5, with D tentatively TRBD1 (6 bases). Germline CDR1 and CDR2: ENHRY and SYGVKD. The CDR3 covers 15 residues. Deletions cut 0 bases from V and 1 base from J, with 7 bases between.